This TCR beta chain is drawn from a study of beta chain features in type 1 diabetes. General study points: cDNA-based reads could over-represent cells with high TCR expression. Comparison showed that naive, central memory and Treg TCRB repertoires appeared more similar among patients than among healthy donors.

The authors reverse transcribed all of the isolated RNA, so sequencing captured expressed TCRB transcripts. Libraries were prepared by immunoSEQ multiplex PCR; TCRdb keeps only in-frame clonotypes and omits some of them. The table lists around 12,000 clones, around 43% of them singletons, with about 0.93% in the top ten. Heparinised blood was drawn once per donor, averaging roughly 110 mL. Sorting gave populations that all exceeded 98% purity. The table lists this clone with a count of one. Its antigen is unidentified. Trimming pared 2 bases from V and 2 bases from J, leaving 12 bases between. The CDR3 spans 16 residues. Per germline, CDR1 MGHDK and CDR2 SYGVNS.

This sequence was found in a man between 18 and 29 years old in good health. This chain links TRBV25-1 with TRBJ2-2; D possibly corresponds to TRBD2 (5 bases). Sequenced sample: stem cell memory CD4+ T cells from blood. In DNA, the CDR3 is TGTGCCAGCAGTGAAACGGTCCGGGATAACACCGGGGAGCTGTTTTTT. It yields the protein CASSETVRDNTGELFF.